The source of this T cell receptor beta chain is a study of blood T cell repertoires in COVID-19. This table comes from immunoSEQ multiplex PCR, and its TCRdb copy is limited to in-frame clones, with some not included. The table lists 200,000 to 250,000 clones, 60% to 85% of them singletons. V was trimmed by 3 bases and J by 7 bases, leaving 9 bases between them. Looked up from germline, CDR1 is SNHLY and CDR2 is FYNNEI. This CDR3 spans 12 amino acids. This receptor was obtained from a woman between 65 and 79 years old with acute or convalescent COVID-19. V gene TRBV2 combines with J gene TRBJ1-2; tentative D call: TRBD1 (5 bases). The source material was peripheral blood. Here the CDR3 reads CASSESRAGYTF. The CDR3 DNA follows: TGTGCCAGCAGTGAGTCCAGGGCTGGCTACACCTTC.